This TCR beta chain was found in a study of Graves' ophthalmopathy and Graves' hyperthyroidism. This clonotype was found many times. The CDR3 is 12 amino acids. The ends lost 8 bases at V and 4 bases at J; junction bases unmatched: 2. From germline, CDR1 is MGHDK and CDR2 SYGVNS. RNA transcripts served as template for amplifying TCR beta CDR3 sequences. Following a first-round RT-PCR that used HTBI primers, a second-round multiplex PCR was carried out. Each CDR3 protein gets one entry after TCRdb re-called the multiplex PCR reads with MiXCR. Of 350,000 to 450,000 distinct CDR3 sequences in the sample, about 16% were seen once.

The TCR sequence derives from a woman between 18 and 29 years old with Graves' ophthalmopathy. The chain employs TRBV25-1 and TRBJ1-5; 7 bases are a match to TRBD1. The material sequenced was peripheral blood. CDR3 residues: CASRQGNQPQHF. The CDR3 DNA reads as TGTGCCAGCCGACAGGGTAATCAGCCCCAGCATTTT.